This paragraph covers one TCR beta chain sequence. Its antigen is not identified. This specimen belongs to a study of OX40 agonist ivuxolimab in advanced cancers. The CDR3 is 12 amino acids. The germline V gene encodes CDR1 SGHDT and CDR2 YYEEEE. Between the trimmed V and J ends, which lost 4 bases and 5 bases, there was a span of 10 bases. TCRdb's copy holds only in-frame clones and misses some; the assay was immunoSEQ multiplex PCR. Here the sample spans about 81,000 clones, approximately 94% being singletons. Study observations and caveats: Clonal expansion from baseline to week 6 occurred in both CD4+ and CD8+ T cells.

This clonotype was obtained from an adult with an advanced solid tumor such as melanoma, head and neck, liver or kidney cancer. Source: CD4+ or CD8+ T cells sorted from blood, taken in a trial of the OX40 agonist ivuxolimab. The chain employs TRBV5-6 and TRBJ2-7; D might be TRBD2 (5 bases). CDR3 protein: CASSQDWNEQYF. In DNA form, the CDR3 reads TGTGCCAGCAGCCAGGACTGGAACGAGCAGTACTTC.